This T cell receptor (beta chain) stems from a study of cytomegalovirus exposure and HLA in healthy donors. There were likely unrecorded immune exposures, though donors were nominally healthy when sampled. A note on this clone: Its target is not known.

PCR used 60 Vbeta primers and 13 Jbeta primers. Assay: immunoSEQ multiplex PCR; the TCRdb copy retains only in-frame clones and omits some. Of approximately 160,000 clones in the sample, about three quarters were seen once. Germline V lookup: CDR1 SGHVS, CDR2 FQNEAQ. V dropped 0 bases and J dropped 1 base, with 15 bases sitting between them. CDR3 length: 17 amino acids. Study-wide results and caveats: Later analysis identified 16,951 TCR beta sequences associated with HLA alleles, using a false discovery rate threshold of 0.05. Equally common other TCR beta chains were less clonally expanded than HLA-associated ones, a later analysis found.

This receptor was taken from a female donor in good health and CMV-seronegative. The sequenced material came from PBMCs. The chain is built from TRBV7-8 and TRBJ1-2; perhaps TRBD1 as D (5 bases). The chain's CDR3 is CASSLALTDSFNYGYTF. CDR3 in DNA: TGTGCCAGCAGCTTAGCGCTGACAGACTCATTTAACTATGGCTACACCTTC.